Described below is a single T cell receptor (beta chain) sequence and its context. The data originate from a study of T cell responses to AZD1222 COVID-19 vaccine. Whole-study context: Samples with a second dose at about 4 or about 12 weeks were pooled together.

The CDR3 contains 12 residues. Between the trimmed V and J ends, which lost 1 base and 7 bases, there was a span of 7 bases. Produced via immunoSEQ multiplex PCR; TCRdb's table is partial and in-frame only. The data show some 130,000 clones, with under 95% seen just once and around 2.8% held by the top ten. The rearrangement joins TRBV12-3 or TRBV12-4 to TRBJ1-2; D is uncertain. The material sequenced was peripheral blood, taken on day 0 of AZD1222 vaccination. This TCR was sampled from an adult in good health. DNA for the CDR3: TGTGCCAGCAGTTTAGTTGGGGTTGGCTACACCTTC. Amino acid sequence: CASSLVGVGYTF.